This is a list of T cell receptor beta chains from one sample in a study of T cell changes during pregnancy in multiple sclerosis. The protocol was immunoSEQ multiplex PCR, while the TCRdb copy is restricted to in-frame clones and leaves out a portion. The sample lists 65,000 to 85,000 clones, roughly 90% occurring once. The source was peripheral blood, collected in the first trimester of pregnancy. The origin of the receptors is a female donor in good health, enrolled as a control in a pregnancy study. Both conserved end residues are part of each CDR3. D genes are given only for firm matches. Size values are once, few and many counts, or a class for expanded clones, and some rows have none.

TRBJ1-5 | few | TRBD1 | TRBV7-2 | TGTGCCAGCAGCTTCACAGGGGGCTTGAATCAGCCCCAGCATTTT | CASSFTGGLNQPQHF
TRBJ2-1 | once | NA | TRBV15 | TGTGCCACCAGCAGAGATTTACTTGGACAAGGCTCCTACAATGAGCAGTTCTTC | CATSRDLLGQGSYNEQFF
TRBJ2-7 | once | TRBD1 | TRBV5-1 | TGCGCCAGCAGAAGACAGGGAGACGAGCAGTACTTC | CASRRQGDEQYF
TRBJ1-1 | NA | TRBD1 | TRBV5-1 | TGCGCCAGCAGCTCCTCCGGGTATGGGACAGGTAAGGGTGAAGCTTTCTTT | CASSSSGYGTGKGEAFF
TRBJ1-1 | NA | NA | TRBV5-1 | TGCGCCAGCAGCCCCCCTCAGGGAATCCGGGCTTTCTTT | CASSPPQGIRAFF
TRBJ2-1 | NA | TRBD2 | TRBV6-5 | TGTGCCAGTTTACCTCTACTGACTAGCGCGTCTGAGCAGTTCTTC | CASLPLLTSASEQFF
TRBJ2-5 | NA | NA | TRBV6-1 | TGTGCCAGCAGTGTAGCCTCGGAGCGGGCAACCCACCAAGAGACCCAGTACTTC | CASSVASERATHQETQYF
TRBJ2-1 | NA | TRBD2 | TRBV27 | TGTGCCAGCAGTCATCCGACTAGCGGATACAATGAGCAGTTCTTC | CASSHPTSGYNEQFF
TRBJ1-4 | NA | TRBD1 | TRBV11-2 | TGTGCCAGCAGTCGGGACAGGGGAACCTATAATGAAAAACTGTTTTTT | CASSRDRGTYNEKLFF
TRBJ2-2 | NA | NA | TRBV5-1 | TGCGCCAGCAGCTTTGTAGGGGCGATGACCGGGGAGCTGTTTTTT | CASSFVGAMTGELFF
TRBJ2-7 | NA | NA | TRBV28 | TGTGCCAGCAGTTTAGAAAGGAGACTGCCCGAGCAGTACTTC | CASSLERRLPEQYF
TRBJ1-2 | NA | NA | TRBV27 | TGTGCCAGCAGTTCAGACCGGGCTAACTATGGCTACACCTTC | CASSSDRANYGYTF
TRBJ1-5 | NA | NA | TRBV18 | TGTGCCAGCTCACCATCCCTCGGCGGTAAAAATCAGCCCCAGCATTTT | CASSPSLGGKNQPQHF
TRBJ2-5 | NA | TRBD1 | TRBV7-8 | TGTGCCAGCAGCTTACCGGGGACAGGGAAAGAGACCCAGTACTTC | CASSLPGTGKETQYF
TRBJ1-5 | NA | NA | TRBV6-5 | TGTGCCAGCAGTTATTATCCGGTTACGGGCAATCAGCCCCAGCATTTT | CASSYYPVTGNQPQHF
TRBJ2-1 | NA | TRBD2 | TRBV7-2 | TGTGCCAGCAGCTACCAAGCGGGAGGGCCGAGGAATGAGCAGTTCTTC | CASSYQAGGPRNEQFF
TRBJ1-4 | NA | NA | TRBV28 | TGTGCCAGCAGGAGGGGACTGTTTGAAAAACTGTTTTTT | CASRRGLFEKLFF
TRBJ1-5 | NA | NA | TRBV5-8 | TGTGCCAGCAGCCCATACACAGGGAGGGATCAGCCCCAGCATTTT | CASSPYTGRDQPQHF
TRBJ1-6 | NA | TRBD1 | TRBV6-1 | TGTGCCAGCAACGCCGAGGCAGGGGGACCTTCACCCCTCCACTTT | CASNAEAGGPSPLHF
TRBJ1-2 | NA | NA | TRBV4-1 | TGCGCCAGCAGCCAAGGAGCGGATGTCGACTATGGCTACACCTTC | CASSQGADVDYGYTF
TRBJ1-1 | NA | NA | TRBV27 | TGTGCCAGCAGTTTAGGCGACAGTATCACTGAAGCTTTCTTT | CASSLGDSITEAFF
TRBJ1-6 | NA | NA | TRBV7-2 | TGTGCCAGCAGCTTAGAAGGGCTAAGGGGTTCACCCCTCCACTTT | CASSLEGLRGSPLHF
TRBJ1-1 | NA | NA | TRBV4-3 | TGCGCCAGCAGCCAAGAAACGGGGTACGGTACAGAAGCTTTCTTT | CASSQETGYGTEAFF
TRBJ2-3 | NA | NA | TRBV9 | TGTGCCAGCAGCGTAGGAGGGATGGGGTCGTGCTTGTATTTT | CASSVGGMGSCLYF
TRBJ1-1 | NA | TRBD1 | TRBV6-1 | TGTGCCAGCAGTGAAGCCTACAGGGGGACACGCGCTGAAGCTTTCTTT | CASSEAYRGTRAEAFF
TRBJ1-6 | NA | NA | TRBV6-1 | TGTGCCAGCAGTGAAGCGCTTCCCGGACAGCTCTATAATTCACCCCTCCACTTT | CASSEALPGQLYNSPLHF
TRBJ2-3 | once | TRBD1 | TRBV19 | TGTGCCAGTAGTACTGACCTCTGGGACAGGGGTTACACAGATACGCAGTATTTT | CASSTDLWDRGYTDTQYF
TRBJ2-1 | NA | TRBD1 | TRBV27 | TGTGCCAGCAAAAGGGGACAGTCAAATTACAATGAGCAGTTCTTC | CASKRGQSNYNEQFF
TRBJ1-1 | NA | NA | TRBV19 | TGTGCCAGTAGGGGACCGGGACAAGGGGTCACTGAAGCTTTCTTT | CASRGPGQGVTEAFF
TRBJ2-2 | NA | NA | TRBV27 | TGTGCCAGCAGTTCCCGGACAGAGAACACCGGGGAGCTGTTTTTT | CASSSRTENTGELFF
TRBJ2-5 | NA | TRBD2 | TRBV5-1 | TGCGCCAGCAGCGCCGGCCGAATGAGCGGGGGGGAAGAGACCCAGTACTTC | CASSAGRMSGGEETQYF
TRBJ2-5 | NA | TRBD1 | TRBV6-1 | TGTGCCAGCAGTGAGATACTAACAGGGGCTGGGTCGACCCAGTACTTC | CASSEILTGAGSTQYF
TRBJ2-3 | once | NA | TRBV5-4 | TGTGCCAGCAGCTTGGAAGAAAACGGTCCAGATACGCAGTATTTT | CASSLEENGPDTQYF
TRBJ2-7 | NA | TRBD1 | TRBV28 | TGTGCCAGCAGTCTCTCCGGGACAGGGGGCTTCGAGCAGTACTTC | CASSLSGTGGFEQYF
TRBJ1-3 | NA | NA | TRBV6-6 | TGTGCCAGCCTTTCGTCTAGAAACACCATATATTTT | CASLSSRNTIYF
TRBJ2-3 | NA | NA | TRBV5-6 | TGTGCCAGCAGTAGGGGAGATACGCAGTATTTT | CASSRGDTQYF
TRBJ1-2 | once | NA | TRBV19 | TGTGCCAGTAGTTTCTCGGACAGCAAAGGCTACACCTTC | CASSFSDSKGYTF
TRBJ2-1 | NA | NA | TRBV7-9 | TGTGCCAGCAGCTTTTTAGGGGGGGGTCCTTCTTACAATGAGCAGTTCTTC | CASSFLGGGPSYNEQFF
TRBJ2-1 | NA | TRBD1 | TRBV11-3 | TGTGCCAGCAGCTCCGGGACAGGGGGTCTCAATGAGCAGTTCTTC | CASSSGTGGLNEQFF
TRBJ1-1 | NA | TRBD1 | TRBV29-1 | TGCAGCGCCACGACAGGGAGGAACACTGAAGCTTTCTTT | CSATTGRNTEAFF
TRBJ2-6 | NA | NA | TRBV4-3 | TGCGCCAGCAGCCAAGGGAGGTATCCCCAGAGGCCCTCTGGGGCCAACGTCCTGACTTTC | CASSQGRYPQRPSGANVLTF
TRBJ2-7 | NA | NA | TRBV7-9 | TGTGCCAGCAGCCGCATTGAGGGCCCCGCCTACGAGCAGTACTTC | CASSRIEGPAYEQYF
TRBJ2-1 | NA | TRBD2 | TRBV19 | TGTGCCAGTAGTATAGGGTCCGCAGCGGGGGGAAACAATGAGCAGTTCTTC | CASSIGSAAGGNNEQFF
TRBJ2-3 | NA | TRBD1 | TRBV4-1 | TGCGCCAGCAGCTCCGGGGAGACAGGGATTAGGGATACGCAGTATTTT | CASSSGETGIRDTQYF
TRBJ2-7 | NA | NA | TRBV7-2 | TGTGCCAGCAGCTTAGCGCCAGGATCGTACGAGCAGTACTTC | CASSLAPGSYEQYF
TRBJ2-7 | NA | TRBD2 | TRBV5-1 | TGCGCCAGCAGCTCGCGATCGGGACTATCCTACGAGCAGTACTTC | CASSSRSGLSYEQYF
TRBJ1-1 | few | NA | TRBV2 | TGTGCCAGCAGTGAAATGGGGGGGAACACTGAAGCTTTCTTT | CASSEMGGNTEAFF